This is a list of T cell receptor beta chains from one sample in a study of blood T cell repertoires in COVID-19. Assay: immunoSEQ multiplex PCR; the TCRdb copy retains only in-frame clones and omits some. The data hold under 200,000 clones, with roughly 90% observed a single time. The sequencing sample was made of peripheral blood. Every receptor here comes from a woman aged 60 to 75 with COVID-19, enrolled during active disease. CDR3s include the opening cysteine and the closing phenylalanine or tryptophan. Fields, in order: J gene, V gene, CDR3 protein.

J: TRBJ1-2
V: TRBV14
CDR3: CASSHPWGGLGYGYTF

J: TRBJ1-5
V: TRBV4-2
CDR3: CASSRVPQGTGNQPQHF

J: TRBJ2-1
V: TRBV6-6
CDR3: CASSYGRGTPGGEQFF

J: TRBJ2-7
V: TRBV10-3
CDR3: CAISALVSSYEQYF

J: TRBJ2-2
V: TRBV6-1
CDR3: CASSEFGGSNTGELFF

J: TRBJ2-2
V: TRBV9
CDR3: CASSVGGRANGELFF

J: TRBJ1-1
V: TRBV5-6
CDR3: CASSFVSGGLGAFF

J: TRBJ1-4
V: TRBV4-2
CDR3: CASSQGLETTNEKLFF

J: TRBJ1-2
V: TRBV7-8
CDR3: CASSPRDWTGDNYGYTF

J: TRBJ2-3
V: TRBV13
CDR3: CASSPGLAGEDTQYF

J: TRBJ2-7
V: TRBV28
CDR3: CASSLVSAYEQYF

J: TRBJ2-1
V: TRBV6-5
CDR3: CASSTSGKANEQFF

J: TRBJ2-3
V: TRBV11-3
CDR3: CASSLGPLAGGRQDTQYF

J: TRBJ2-1
V: TRBV7-3
CDR3: CASSPDPGQGGYNEQFF

J: TRBJ1-6
V: TRBV5-6
CDR3: CASSFLRLSISYNSPLHF

J: TRBJ2-3
V: TRBV7-9
CDR3: CASSLPGQGAPDTQYF

J: TRBJ2-1
V: TRBV11-2
CDR3: CASSPYSGSYNEQFF

J: TRBJ2-2
V: TRBV4-3
CDR3: CASSQWTGVVTGELFF

J: TRBJ2-5
V: TRBV27
CDR3: CASSLVSAGGNQETQYF

J: TRBJ1-4
V: TRBV24-1
CDR3: CATSDRLGSLPEKLFF

J: TRBJ2-5
V: TRBV5-1
CDR3: CASSATRDWTQETQYF

J: TRBJ1-5
V: TRBV7-2
CDR3: CASSPTGGSNQPQHF

J: TRBJ2-5
V: TRBV5-1
CDR3: CASSPRVQGGQETQYF

J: TRBJ1-1
V: TRBV18
CDR3: CASSPRLQGMNTEAFF

J: TRBJ2-3
V: TRBV6-4
CDR3: CASSDGTSGRARDTQYF

J: TRBJ2-1
V: TRBV15
CDR3: CATSSPAGVKNEQFF

J: TRBJ2-3
V: TRBV4-3
CDR3: CASSQSPSGRASTDTQYF

J: TRBJ1-3
V: TRBV9
CDR3: CASSQGIGNTIYF

J: TRBJ1-2
V: TRBV5-1
CDR3: CASSLDGTGFFGYTF

J: TRBJ2-1
V: TRBV28
CDR3: CASSHTSGGSYNEQFF

J: TRBJ1-2
V: TRBV4-2
CDR3: CASSQDGGFGYGYTF

J: TRBJ2-2
V: TRBV19
CDR3: CASSTLTGVRSGELFF

J: TRBJ1-2
V: TRBV20-1
CDR3: CSAARDGYTF

J: TRBJ2-3
V: TRBV6-2/TRBV6-3
CDR3: CASSYPSAGTNTDTQYF

J: TRBJ2-1
V: TRBV28
CDR3: CASSLLAEKSYNEQFF